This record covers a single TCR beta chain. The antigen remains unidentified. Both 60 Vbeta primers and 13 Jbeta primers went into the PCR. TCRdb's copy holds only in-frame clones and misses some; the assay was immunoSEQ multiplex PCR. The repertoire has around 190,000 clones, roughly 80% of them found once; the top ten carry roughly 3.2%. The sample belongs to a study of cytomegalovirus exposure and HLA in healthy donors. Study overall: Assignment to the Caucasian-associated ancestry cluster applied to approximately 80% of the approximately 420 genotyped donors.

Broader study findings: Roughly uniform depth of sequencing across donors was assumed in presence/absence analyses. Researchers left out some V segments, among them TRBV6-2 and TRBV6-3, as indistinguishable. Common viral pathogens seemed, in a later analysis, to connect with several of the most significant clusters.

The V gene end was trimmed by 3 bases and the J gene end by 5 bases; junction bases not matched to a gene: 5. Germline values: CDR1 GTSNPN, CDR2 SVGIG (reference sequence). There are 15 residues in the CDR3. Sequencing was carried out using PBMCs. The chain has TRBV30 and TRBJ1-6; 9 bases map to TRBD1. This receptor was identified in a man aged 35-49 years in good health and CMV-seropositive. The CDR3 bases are TGTGCCTGGAGACTCCGGGACAGGGATAATTCACCCCTCCACTTT. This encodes CAWRLRDRDNSPLHF.